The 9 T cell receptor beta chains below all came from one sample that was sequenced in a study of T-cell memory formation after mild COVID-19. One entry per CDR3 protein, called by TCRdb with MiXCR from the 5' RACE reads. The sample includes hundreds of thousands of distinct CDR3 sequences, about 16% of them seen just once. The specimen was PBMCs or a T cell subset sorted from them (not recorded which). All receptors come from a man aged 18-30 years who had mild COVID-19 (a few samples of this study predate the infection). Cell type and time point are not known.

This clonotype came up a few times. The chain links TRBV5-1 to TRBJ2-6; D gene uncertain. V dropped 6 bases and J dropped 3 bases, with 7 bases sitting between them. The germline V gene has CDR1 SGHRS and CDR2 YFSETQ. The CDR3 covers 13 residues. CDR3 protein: CASTFSGANVLTF. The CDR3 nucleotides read TGCGCCAGCACCTTTAGTGGGGCCAACGTCCTGACTTTC.

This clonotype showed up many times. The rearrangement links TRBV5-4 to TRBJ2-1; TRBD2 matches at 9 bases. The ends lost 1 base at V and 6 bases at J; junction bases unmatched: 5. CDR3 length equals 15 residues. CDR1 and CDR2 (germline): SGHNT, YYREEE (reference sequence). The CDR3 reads CASSLRAGGSNEQFF. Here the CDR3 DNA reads TGTGCCAGCAGCTTGAGGGCGGGGGGGTCCAATGAGCAGTTCTTC.

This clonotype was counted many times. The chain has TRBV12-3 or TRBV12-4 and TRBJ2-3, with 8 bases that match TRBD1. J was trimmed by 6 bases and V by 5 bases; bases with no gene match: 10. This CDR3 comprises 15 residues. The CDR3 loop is CASSPNDRGMDTQYF. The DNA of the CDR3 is TGTGCCAGCAGTCCAAACGACAGGGGAATGGATACGCAGTATTTT.

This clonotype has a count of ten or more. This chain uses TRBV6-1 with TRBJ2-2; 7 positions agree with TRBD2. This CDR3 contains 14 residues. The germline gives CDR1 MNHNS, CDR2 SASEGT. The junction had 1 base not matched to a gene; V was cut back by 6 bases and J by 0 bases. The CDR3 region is CASRGGANTGELFF. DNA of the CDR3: TGTGCCAGCAGGGGGGGGGCGAACACCGGGGAGCTGTTTTTT.

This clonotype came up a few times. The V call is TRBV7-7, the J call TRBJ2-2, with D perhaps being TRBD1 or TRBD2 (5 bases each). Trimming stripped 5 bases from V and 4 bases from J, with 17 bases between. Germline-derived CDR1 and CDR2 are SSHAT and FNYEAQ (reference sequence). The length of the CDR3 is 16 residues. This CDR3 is CASSTGRSDSTGELFF. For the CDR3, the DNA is TGTGCCAGCAGCACGGGGCGGTCAGATAGCACCGGGGAGCTGTTTTTT.

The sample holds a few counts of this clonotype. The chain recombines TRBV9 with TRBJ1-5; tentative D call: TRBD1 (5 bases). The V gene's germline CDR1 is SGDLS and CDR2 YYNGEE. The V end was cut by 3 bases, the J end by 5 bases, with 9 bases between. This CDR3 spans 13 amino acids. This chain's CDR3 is CASSAGGDQPQHF. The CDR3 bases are TGTGCCAGCAGCGCGGGGGGAGATCAGCCCCAGCATTTT.

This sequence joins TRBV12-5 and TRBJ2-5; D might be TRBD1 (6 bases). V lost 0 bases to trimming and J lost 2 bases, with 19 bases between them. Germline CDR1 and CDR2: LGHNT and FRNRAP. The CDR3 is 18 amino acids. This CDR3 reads CASGLVMGEQGKQETQYF. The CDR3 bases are TGTGCTAGTGGTTTGGTAATGGGGGAACAGGGAAAACAAGAGACCCAGTACTTC.

This CDR3 is CASSLTLGYEQFF. The CDR3 DNA reads as TGTGCCAGCAGCTTAACCTTGGGTTATGAGCAGTTCTTC. The chain recombines TRBV7-3 with TRBJ2-1, with unresolved D. The CDR3 sequence is 13 residues long. Germline V CDR1 and CDR2: SGHTA, FQGTGA. V was cut by 0 bases and J by 8 bases, with 8 bases left in between.

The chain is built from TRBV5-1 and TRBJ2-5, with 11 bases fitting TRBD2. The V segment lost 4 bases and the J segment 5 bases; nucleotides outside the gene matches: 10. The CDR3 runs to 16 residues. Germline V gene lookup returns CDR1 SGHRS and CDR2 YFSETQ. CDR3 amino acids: CASSRTSGPPGETQYF. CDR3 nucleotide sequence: TGCGCCAGCAGCCGGACTAGCGGGCCGCCGGGTGAGACCCAGTACTTC.